A single sample is the source of the 21 T cell receptor beta chains below, sequenced in a study of blood T cell repertoires in COVID-19. Clones were sequenced by immunoSEQ multiplex PCR, and TCRdb holds only the in-frame ones, with some missing. The sample shows around 140,000 clones, approximately 90% of them seen only once. Material for sequencing was peripheral blood. These TCRs come from a woman between 50 and 59 years old with active or convalescent COVID-19.

The rearrangement links TRBV7-2 to TRBJ2-7, with TRBD1 matching 8 bases. The V segment lost 5 bases and the J segment 2 bases; nucleotides outside the gene matches: 5. This CDR3 has 14 residues. CDR1 is SGHTA, CDR2 FQGNSA, per germline. The CDR3 nucleotides are TGTGCCAGCAGCAGTCAGACAGGGGCCTACGAGCAGTACTTC. Protein sequence: CASSSQTGAYEQYF.

This chain connects TRBV30 to TRBJ1-6, with TRBD1 identical over 8 bases. CDR3 size: 13 residues. Germline V CDR1 and CDR2: GTSNPN, SVGIG (reference sequence). V was pared by 3 bases and J by 7 bases, with 2 bases of the junction left unmatched. The CDR3 loop reads CAWRGQANSPLHF. As DNA, the CDR3 is TGTGCCTGGAGGGGACAGGCAAATTCACCCCTCCACTTT.

The V gene is TRBV7-2, the J gene TRBJ2-3; 8 nucleotides agree with TRBD2. The CDR3 is made up of 16 amino acids. V gave up 3 bases and J gave up 2 bases; unmatched junction bases: 7. Germline lookup yields CDR1 SGHTA and CDR2 FQGNSA. CDR3 bases: TGTGCCAGCAGCTTCACCGGGACTAGGTTCACAGATACGCAGTATTTT. Its protein product is CASSFTGTRFTDTQYF.

The chain joins TRBV9 to TRBJ2-7; 12 bases fit TRBD2. This CDR3 has 16 residues. The V segment lost 0 bases and the J segment 3 bases; nucleotides outside the gene matches: 4. Germline assignment: CDR1 SGDLS and CDR2 YYNGEE. The CDR3 nucleotides read TGTGCCAGCAGCGTAGCTAGCGGGAGGGCCCTCTACGAGCAGTACTTC. It yields the protein CASSVASGRALYEQYF. Together with reference TRBV9 and TRBJ2-7, the CDR3 gives the full variable domain: DSGVTQTPKHLITATGQRVTLRCSPRSGDLSVYWYQQSLDQGLQFLIQYYNGEERAKGNILERFSAQQFPDLHSELNLSSLELGDSALYFCASSVASGRALYEQYFGPGTRLTVT.

This clone was seen ten or more times. The chain carries TRBV27 and TRBJ2-7, with 7 bases that match TRBD1. J was trimmed by 0 bases and V by 8 bases; bases with no gene match: 7. CDR1 and CDR2 from the germline V gene are MNHEY and SMNVEV (reference sequence). The CDR3 totals 14 residues. This chain's CDR3 is CASGQGQSSYEQYF. The CDR3 nucleotides read TGTGCCAGCGGCCAGGGACAGAGCTCCTACGAGCAGTACTTC.

V and J are TRBV3-1 (or the pseudogene TRBV3-2) and TRBJ1-6; D possibly corresponds to TRBD1 (6 bases). Germline assignment: CDR1 LGHDT and CDR2 YNNKEL (reference sequence). The CDR3 length is 15 residues. V lost 0 bases, J lost 9 bases, and 12 bases lay in between. This CDR3 is CASSQDGGGASPLHF. CDR3 sequence (DNA): TGTGCCAGCAGCCAAGATGGAGGGGGGGCTTCACCCCTCCACTTT.

This chain joins TRBV15 and TRBJ1-1; 8 bases map to TRBD1. Germline V gene sequence: CDR1 LNHNV, CDR2 YYDKDF (reference sequence). V lost 2 bases, J lost 6 bases, and 5 bases stayed unmatched. The CDR3 is made up of 14 amino acids. The CDR3 nucleotides are TGTGCCACCAGCAGACTAGGGACAGGTCCTGAAGCTTTCTTT. The encoded protein is CATSRLGTGPEAFF.

V and J are TRBV6-2 or TRBV6-3 and TRBJ2-7, with 10 bases that match TRBD1. The CDR3 is 17 residues long. J was trimmed by 3 bases and V by 2 bases; bases with no gene match: 10. Germline CDR1 is MNHEY and CDR2 is SVGEGT. The CDR3: CASSYPFRQGANYEQYF. The CDR3 nucleotides are TGTGCCAGCAGTTACCCCTTTCGACAGGGGGCGAACTACGAGCAGTACTTC.

The chain has TRBV12-3 or TRBV12-4 and TRBJ1-3; D perhaps matches TRBD1 (5 bases). V lost 8 bases and J lost 3, with 8 bases in between. The CDR3 length is 12 residues. The CDR3 nucleotides are TGTGCCAGCGGGGGGGGTGGAAACACCATATATTTT. This codes for CASGGGGNTIYF.

V usage is TRBV19 and J usage is TRBJ1-2; TRBD1 matches at 8 bases. This CDR3 is 12 amino acids long. J gave up 8 bases and V 5 bases, and 4 bases lay outside the gene matches. Germline lookup yields CDR1 LNHDA and CDR2 SQIVND (reference sequence). CDR3 region: CASSPRGQGYTF. DNA of the CDR3: TGTGCCAGTAGTCCCAGGGGGCAGGGCTACACCTTC.

The gene calls are TRBV7-2 and TRBJ2-4; 7 bases agree with TRBD2. Trimming took 2 bases from V and 4 from J; bases not matched to a gene: 11. The CDR3 sequence is 17 residues long. Germline V gene sequence: CDR1 SGHTA, CDR2 FQGNSA. The CDR3 DNA follows: TGTGCCAGCAGCTTAAGGGGCGGGGGTAGCGGTAAAAACATTCAGTACTTC. Amino acid sequence: CASSLRGGGSGKNIQYF.

The chain uses TRBV10-3 and TRBJ2-5; TRBD1 matches 7 bases. Germline values: CDR1 ENHRY, CDR2 SYGVKD. This CDR3 has 15 amino acids. Unmatched junction bases numbered 6, after V lost 0 bases and J lost 5 bases. CDR3 DNA sequence: TGTGCCATCAGTGAGTCGGCCGGGACAGTCGAGACCCAGTACTTC. Its translation: CAISESAGTVETQYF.

V is TRBV24-1 and J is TRBJ2-1, with TRBD2 matching over 12 bases. The CDR3 has 19 residues. The germline V gene encodes CDR1 KGHDR and CDR2 SFDVKD. The J segment lost 1 base and the V segment lost 3 bases, leaving 9 bases of the junction unmatched. CDR3 amino acids: CATSDPGPTSGSSYNEQFF. The CDR3 DNA is TGTGCCACCAGTGATCCGGGCCCGACTAGCGGGAGTTCCTACAATGAGCAGTTCTTC.

The chain employs TRBV27 and TRBJ1-2; TRBD1 aligns across 10 bases. The germline gives CDR1 MNHEY, CDR2 SMNVEV (reference sequence). The CDR3 spans 15 residues. V shed 5 bases, J shed 4 bases, and the junction held 7 bases outside the gene matches. CDR3 coding DNA: TGTGCCAGCAGTCCGGACAGGGGGTCTGGCTATGGCTACACCTTC. Residues: CASSPDRGSGYGYTF.

V usage is TRBV7-3 and J usage is TRBJ2-7; 9 nucleotides line up with TRBD2. V lost 6 bases to trimming and J lost 7 bases; unmatched junction nucleotides: 10. The CDR3 is 14 residues long. CDR1 and CDR2 from the germline V gene are SGHTA and FQGTGA. CDR3 protein: CASSFVAGEGEQYF. The CDR3 coding sequence is TGTGCCAGCAGTTTCGTAGCGGGAGAGGGTGAGCAGTACTTC.

This clone was recorded once. The rearrangement uses TRBV6-5 and TRBJ2-7, with a possible D match to TRBD1 (7 bases). The germline V gene encodes CDR1 MNHEY and CDR2 SVGAGI. The CDR3 runs to 13 residues. Deletions cut 8 bases from V and 4 bases from J, with 15 bases between. CDR3 bases: TGTGCCAGCGGACCGACAGGGACTTACGAGCAGTACTTC. As protein: CASGPTGTYEQYF.

The rearrangement links TRBV29-1 to TRBJ2-1, with TRBD2 identical over 8 bases. The V gene's germline CDR1 is SQVTM and CDR2 ANQGSEA. Losses at the gene ends were 7 bases for V and 4 bases for J; bases not matched to a gene: 9. This CDR3 is built from 14 residues. The CDR3 region has the DNA TGCAGCGGGAAGACTAGCGAGCTATACAATGAGCAGTTCTTC. It translates to CSGKTSELYNEQFF.

The chain is built from TRBV27 and TRBJ1-1; 8 positions agree with TRBD1. The CDR3 totals 15 residues. CDR1 is MNHEY and CDR2 is SMNVEV in the germline V gene (reference sequence). J lost 0 bases, V lost 5 bases, and 5 bases had no gene match. The CDR3 DNA reads as TGTGCCAGCAGTAGGGGGACAGGTATGAACACTGAAGCTTTCTTT. It yields the protein CASSRGTGMNTEAFF.

The J gene is TRBJ2-3, the V gene TRBV6-4; D unresolved. Deletions cut 2 bases from V and 2 bases from J, with 5 bases between. This CDR3 contains 13 residues. CDR1 is MRHNA and CDR2 is SNTAGT in the germline V gene. The CDR3 sequence is CASSDGPTDTQYF. The CDR3 DNA reads as TGTGCCAGCAGTGACGGGCCCACAGATACGCAGTATTTT.

This clone was detected a few times. The V call is TRBV5-1, the J call TRBJ1-1; maybe TRBD1 (6 bases). V was pared by 0 bases and J by 0 bases, with 15 bases between. The CDR3 is made up of 17 amino acids. Germline CDR1 is SGHRS and CDR2 is YFSETQ. The CDR3: CASSLETLDRMNTEAFF. CDR3 bases: TGCGCCAGCAGCTTGGAAACTCTGGACAGAATGAACACTGAAGCTTTCTTT.

V and J are TRBV7-2 and TRBJ2-1; 7 nucleotides match TRBD1. Germline assignment: CDR1 SGHTA and CDR2 FQGNSA. The CDR3 covers 15 residues. V shed 5 bases and J 4 bases; nucleotides not matched to a gene: 8. In nucleotides, the CDR3 is TGTGCCAGCAGCCACCACCGGGACAGATACAATGAGCAGTTCTTC. Its translation: CASSHHRDRYNEQFF.